This record covers a single TCR gamma chain. The specificity of this receptor is unknown. A single base is all that separates this from a far larger clone, so a read error is likely. The sample contains more than one DNA sequence encoding this CDR3. This entry comes from a study of gamma-delta T cells after stem cell transplantation (dated by TCRdb to about 2016). The germline V gene (reference sequence) sets CDR1 to GITISATS and CDR2 to ISYDGTV. Trimming takes 1 base off V and 4 bases off J; junction bases not matched to a gene: 1. The CDR3 starts with the cysteine, ends with the phenylalanine, and has 16 residues. Left in the record is the CDR3 DNA by itself, 48 bases read in frame from the first base. The library came from RT-PCR. The sample was run on an Illumina MiSeq. Clonotypes were called again by TCRdb from the public reads via CATT, and duplicate nucleotide sequences were then merged into one entry. This sample gives some 600 gamma-chain clones in total; around a quarter of them show up just once. The ten largest clones add up to more than 40% of the sample.

Sequencing used gamma-delta T cells. The rearranged segments are TRGV9 and TRGJP. TCRdb supplies no J gene; here it was assigned by aligning the nucleotide sequence to germline. The origin of this receptor is a human donor. It is not recorded whose cells these are; they may come from a transplant donor. The CDR3 protein sequence reads: CALWEVQELGKKIKVF. The nucleotide sequence reads TGTGCCTTGTGGGAGGTTCAAGAGTTGGGCAAAAAAATCAAGGTATTT.